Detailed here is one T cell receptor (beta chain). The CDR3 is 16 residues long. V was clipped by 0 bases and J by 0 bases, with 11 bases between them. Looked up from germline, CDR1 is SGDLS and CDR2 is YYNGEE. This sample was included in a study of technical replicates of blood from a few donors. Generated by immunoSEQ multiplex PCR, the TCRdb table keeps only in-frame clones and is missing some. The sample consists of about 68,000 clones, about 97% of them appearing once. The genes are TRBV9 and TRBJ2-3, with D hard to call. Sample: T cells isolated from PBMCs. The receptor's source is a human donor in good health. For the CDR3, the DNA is TGTGCCAGCAGCGTAGCTCCTAGACTTAGCACAGATACGCAGTATTTT. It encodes CASSVAPRLSTDTQYF.